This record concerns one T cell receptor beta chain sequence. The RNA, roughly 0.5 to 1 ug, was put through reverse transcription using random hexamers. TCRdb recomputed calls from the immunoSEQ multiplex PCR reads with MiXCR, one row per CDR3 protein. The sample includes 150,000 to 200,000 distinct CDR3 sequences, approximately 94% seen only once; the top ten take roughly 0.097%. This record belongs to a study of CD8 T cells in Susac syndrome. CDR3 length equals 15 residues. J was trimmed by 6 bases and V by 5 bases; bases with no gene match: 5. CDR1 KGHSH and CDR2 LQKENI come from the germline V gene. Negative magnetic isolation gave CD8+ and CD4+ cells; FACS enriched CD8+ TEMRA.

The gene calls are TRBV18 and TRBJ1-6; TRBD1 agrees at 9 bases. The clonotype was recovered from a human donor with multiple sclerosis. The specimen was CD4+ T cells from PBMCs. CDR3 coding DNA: TGTGCCAGCTCAACAAGGACAGGGGCTAATTCACCCCTCCACTTT. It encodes CASSTRTGANSPLHF.